Below, 5 T cell receptor beta chains from the same sample are listed, as sequenced in a study of identical twins. TCRdb processed the 5' RACE reads anew with MiXCR; each CDR3 protein has one entry. Of 340 or so distinct CDR3 sequences in the sample, roughly 96% are singletons; the top ten hold over 10%. The sample consisted of PBMCs. Source of these receptors: a woman under 30 in good health. This table probably holds off-target reads from a library built for another chain.

The chain links TRBV29-1 to TRBJ2-7, with D tentatively TRBD1 (5 bases). Looked up from germline, CDR1 is SQVTM and CDR2 is ANQGSEA. There are 11 residues in the CDR3. The V end was cut by 3 bases, the J end by 6 bases, with 9 bases between. CDR3 DNA sequence: TGCAGCGTTGAGCAGGGAAGCGAGCAGTACTTC. Its protein is CSVEQGSEQYF.

V is TRBV11-1 and J is TRBJ1-2; TRBD1 aligns across 7 bases. Germline V lookup: CDR1 SGHAT, CDR2 FQDESV (reference sequence). CDR3 size: 13 residues. J gave up 4 bases and V 5 bases, and 4 bases lay outside the gene matches. DNA of the CDR3: TGTGCCAGCAGCGCCACAGGGGTCTATGGCTACACCTTC. Its translation is CASSATGVYGYTF.

V is TRBV12-3 or TRBV12-4 and J is TRBJ2-3, with 9 bases that match TRBD2. J gave up 0 bases and V 5 bases, and 6 bases lay outside the gene matches. This CDR3 has 16 residues. CDR3: CASSTGLARSTDTQYF. The CDR3 coding sequence is TGTGCCAGCAGTACCGGACTAGCGCGAAGCACAGATACGCAGTATTTT.

The rearrangement joins TRBV29-1 to TRBJ2-5; maybe TRBD2 (5 bases). The V end was cut by 0 bases, the J end by 3 bases, with 17 bases between. Germline CDR1 SQVTM, CDR2 ANQGSEA. The CDR3 consists of 16 residues. CDR3 region: CSVEDPFAGEKETQYF. The CDR3 DNA is TGCAGCGTTGAAGACCCCTTTGCGGGTGAAAAAGAGACCCAGTACTTC.

The chain recombines TRBV29-1 with TRBJ1-2; TRBD1 matches 10 bases. CDR1 is SQVTM, CDR2 ANQGSEA, per germline. The CDR3 contains 14 residues. Trimming cost V 4 bases and J 4 bases; bases outside gene matches: 6. The CDR3 region is CSVVGTGDPYGYTF. CDR3 in DNA: TGCAGCGTTGTGGGGACAGGGGATCCCTATGGCTACACCTTC.